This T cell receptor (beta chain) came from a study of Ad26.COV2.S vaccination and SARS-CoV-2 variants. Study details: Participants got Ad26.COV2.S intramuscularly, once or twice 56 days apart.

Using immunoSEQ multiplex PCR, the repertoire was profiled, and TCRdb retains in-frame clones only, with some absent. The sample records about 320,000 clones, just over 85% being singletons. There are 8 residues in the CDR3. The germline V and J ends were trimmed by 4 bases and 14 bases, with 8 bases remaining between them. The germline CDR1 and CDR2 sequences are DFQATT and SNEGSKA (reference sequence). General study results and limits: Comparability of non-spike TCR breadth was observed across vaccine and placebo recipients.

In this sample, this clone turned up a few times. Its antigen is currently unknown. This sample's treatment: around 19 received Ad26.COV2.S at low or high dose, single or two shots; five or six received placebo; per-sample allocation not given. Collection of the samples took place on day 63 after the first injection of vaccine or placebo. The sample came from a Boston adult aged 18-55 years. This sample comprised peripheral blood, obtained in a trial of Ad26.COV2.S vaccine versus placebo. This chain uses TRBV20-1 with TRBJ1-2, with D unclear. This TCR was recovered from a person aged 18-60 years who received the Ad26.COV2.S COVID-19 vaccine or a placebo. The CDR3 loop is CSATPYTF. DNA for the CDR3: TGCAGTGCTACTCCTTATACCTTC.